The 20 T cell receptor beta chains in this list originate from one sample, sequenced in a study of shared clonotypes between healthy human individuals (TCRdb year 2020). CD8 naive samples were obtained by positive selection for CCR7 among CD45RO-negative cells, yielding a CD45RA+CCR7+ population from which TemRA cells were excluded. Preparation of the library involved the immunoSEQ multiplex PCR assay. As stored in TCRdb, this immuneACCESS dataset retains in-frame rearrangements with V and J assigned. A fraction of the clones does not appear; measured against another copy, unresolved V genes explain less than half of the discrepancy, and the remainder lacks a known reason. In this sample the table shows about 680,000 clones, about 90% of which occur a single time. The ten largest clonotypes hold more than 20% of the sample. The sample comprised naive CD8+ T cells sorted from blood. This sample's cell subset or site label indicates: CD45RA+CCR7+. The receptors originated from a man aged 25 to 40 in good health.

This rearrangement joins TRBV7-8 to TRBJ1-1; 8 nucleotides match TRBD1. Trimming at V came to 8 bases and at J to 6 bases, leaving 17 bases not matched to a gene. This CDR3 spans 16 amino acids. Looked up from germline, CDR1 is SGHVS and CDR2 is FQNEAQ. The CDR3 region is CASAGGQGSSGAEAFF. The CDR3 nucleotides read TGTGCCAGCGCCGGAGGACAGGGCTCTTCTGGGGCTGAAGCTTTCTTT. Full variable domain (remainder filled in from reference TRBV7-8 and TRBJ1-1): GAGVSQSPRYKVAKRGQDVALRCDPISGHVSLFWYQQALGQGPEFLTYFQNEAQLDKSGLPSDRFFAERPEGSVSTLKIQRTQQEDSAVYLCASAGGQGSSGAEAFFGQGTRLTVV.

The sample holds one count of this clone. The chain carries TRBV19 and TRBJ1-1, with 7 nucleotides matching TRBD1. CDR3 length equals 15 residues. Germline assignment: CDR1 LNHDA and CDR2 SQIVND (reference sequence). J gave up 2 bases and V 7 bases, and 10 bases lay outside the gene matches. The CDR3 is CASIYSGTVNTEAFF. The CDR3 DNA is TGTGCCAGTATCTATAGTGGGACAGTCAACACTGAAGCTTTCTTT.

The chain employs TRBV4-3 and TRBJ2-1; the D call may be TRBD1 or TRBD2 (5 bases each). Looked up from germline, CDR1 is LGHNA and CDR2 is YSLEER. CDR3 length: 14 amino acids. Trimming took 3 bases from V and 5 from J, leaving 11 bases between them. In nucleotides, the CDR3 is TGCGCCAGCAGCCAGGGGGACCCTAACAATGAGCAGTTCTTC. Translation gives CASSQGDPNNEQFF.

This clone is a singleton in its sample. This CDR3 is also generated by other DNA sequences in the sample. This CDR3 reads CASSYRGLNTEAFF. DNA of the CDR3: TGTGCCAGCAGTTACCGGGGCTTGAACACTGAAGCTTTCTTT. The chain carries TRBV6-6 and TRBJ1-1; TRBD1 is a possible D gene (5 bases). This CDR3 has 14 amino acids. Trimming stripped 2 bases from V and 0 bases from J, with 7 bases between. Germline CDR1 and CDR2: MNHNY and SVGAGI (reference sequence).

This clone has more than one count but fewer than ten. This chain joins TRBV28 and TRBJ2-1; the match to TRBD2 covers 11 bases. The ends lost 3 bases at V and 0 bases at J; junction bases unmatched: 4. Germline V CDR1 and CDR2: MDHEN, SYDVKM. The CDR3 runs 17 residues. The CDR3: CASSFTSGSSSYNEQFF. The CDR3 DNA is TGTGCCAGCAGTTTTACTAGCGGGAGTTCCTCCTACAATGAGCAGTTCTTC.

The rearrangement links TRBV7-6 to TRBJ2-1; D call uncertain. The CDR3 runs to 16 residues. Germline V gene data show CDR1 as SGHVS and CDR2 as FNYEAQ. V lost 0 bases and J 6 bases, leaving 15 bases between the germline ends. The CDR3 DNA sequence: TGTGCCAGCAGCTTAGCCACCTACGAGTCAGGCAATGAGCAGTTCTTC. As protein: CASSLATYESGNEQFF.

This chain uses TRBV28 with TRBJ2-2, with 7 bases matching TRBD2. After removal of 6 bases from V and 2 bases from J, the junction contained 3 bases not matched to a gene. The CDR3 has 14 residues. The germline gives CDR1 MDHEN, CDR2 SYDVKM. DNA for the CDR3: TGTGCCAGCAGGGCTAGCGGTAACACCGGGGAGCTGTTTTTT. Amino acid sequence: CASRASGNTGELFF.

J is TRBJ1-4 and V is TRBV7-6; perhaps TRBD1 as D (5 bases). Germline V gene data show CDR1 as SGHVS and CDR2 as FNYEAQ. This CDR3 spans 18 amino acids. Trimming shortened V by 5 bases and J by 0 bases, and 19 bases separated the two germline ends. The CDR3 nucleotides are TGTGCCAGCAGCCCCCGTGGGGGGGGGTTCTCAACTAATGAAAAACTGTTTTTT. It encodes CASSPRGGGFSTNEKLFF.

J is TRBJ2-4 and V is TRBV9; D gene unclear. V shed 4 bases and J shed 0 bases, with 20 bases lying between them. CDR1 is SGDLS, CDR2 YYNGEE, per germline. This CDR3 spans 18 amino acids. The CDR3 DNA sequence: TGTGCCAGCAGCCCCCTCCAGGACGGATCCCTAGCCAAAAACATTCAGTACTTC. Translating gives CASSPLQDGSLAKNIQYF.

The chain couples TRBV5-1 to TRBJ2-5; D is tentatively TRBD1 or TRBD2 (5 bases each). The CDR3 consists of 14 residues. Trimming left V 1 base short and J 5 bases short, with 12 bases between. The germline gives CDR1 SGHRS, CDR2 YFSETQ. This CDR3 reads CASSLYGAAETQYF. CDR3 nucleotide sequence: TGCGCCAGCAGCTTGTACGGGGCGGCGGAGACCCAGTACTTC.

The J gene is TRBJ1-1, the V gene TRBV2, with D hard to call. The CDR3 is 13 residues long. Germline lookup yields CDR1 SNHLY and CDR2 FYNNEI. V was shortened by 7 bases and J by 5 bases, with 14 bases between the two germline ends. The CDR3: CASTLLQRTEAFF. CDR3 coding DNA: TGTGCCAGCACTCTCCTCCAGCGGACTGAAGCTTTCTTT. Supplemented by reference TRBV2 and TRBJ1-1, the full variable domain reads EPEVTQTPSHQVTQMGQEVILRCVPISNHLYFYWYRQILGQKVEFLVSFYNNEISEKSEIFDDQFSVERPDGSNFTLKIRSTKLEDSAMYFCASTLLQRTEAFFGQGTRLTVV.

As regards this clone: At one end, the junction sequence differs from germline, possibly due to a read error. The chain couples TRBV19 to TRBJ2-1; the match to TRBD2 covers 10 bases. This CDR3 region has 16 residues. Per germline, CDR1 LNHDA and CDR2 SQIVND (reference sequence). CDR3 sequence (DNA): TGTGCCAGTAGCATAGGGACTAGCGAAATTTACAATGAGCAGTTCTTC. Protein product: CASSIGTSEIYNEQFF.

This clone has a handful of counts. Other DNA sequences in this specimen translate into the identical CDR3. The chain couples TRBV9 to TRBJ2-3, with no clear D. The CDR3 has 12 residues. V lost 0 bases and J 4 bases, leaving 3 bases between the germline ends. Germline V gives CDR1 SGDLS, CDR2 YYNGEE. CDR3 DNA sequence: TGTGCCAGCAGCGTAGAAGCAGATACGCAGTATTTT. This gives the protein CASSVEADTQYF. Combining the CDR3 with reference TRBV9 and TRBJ2-3 gives the whole variable domain DSGVTQTPKHLITATGQRVTLRCSPRSGDLSVYWYQQSLDQGLQFLIQYYNGEERAKGNILERFSAQQFPDLHSELNLSSLELGDSALYFCASSVEADTQYFGPGTRLTVL.

The rearrangement links TRBV7-9 to TRBJ2-7; 8 positions agree with TRBD2. CDR1 is SEHNR, CDR2 FQNEAQ, per germline (reference sequence). V was clipped by 5 bases and J by 2 bases; unmatched bases: 8. This CDR3 region has 15 residues. The CDR3 DNA sequence: TGTGCCAGCAGCACGGGGGGGATGGAGACCTACGAGCAGTACTTC. Protein: CASSTGGMETYEQYF.

The rearrangement links TRBV19 to TRBJ1-5; a weak D match, TRBD1 (6 bases). CDR1 is LNHDA and CDR2 is SQIVND in the germline V gene (reference sequence). The CDR3 has 16 amino acids. The ends were cut back, 9 bases at V and 1 base at J, with 19 bases in the middle. The CDR3 DNA reads as TGTGCCAGCCAAATGCGGGGGGCAAGGAGCAATCAGCCCCAGCATTTT. This translates into CASQMRGARSNQPQHF.

Written as DNA, the CDR3 is TGTGCCAGCAGCTTAGGGACTAGCGCCTCCCGGGGAAATGAGCAGTTCTTC. Amino acids: CASSLGTSASRGNEQFF. The genes are TRBV11-2 and TRBJ2-1, with 9 nucleotides matching TRBD2. From germline, CDR1 is SGHAT and CDR2 FQNNGV. Trimming at V came to 1 base and at J to 7 bases, leaving 11 bases not matched to a gene. CDR3 length equals 17 residues.

CDR3 sequence reads: CASTDRNYEQYF. The CDR3, as DNA: TGTGCCAGCACGGACAGGAACTACGAGCAGTACTTC. The rearrangement uses TRBV18 and TRBJ2-7, with 7 bases identical to TRBD1. With V trimmed by 8 bases and J by 3 bases, 4 bases remained unmatched. Per the germline V gene, CDR1 is KGHSH and CDR2 is LQKENI. The CDR3 runs to 12 residues. The full variable domain, rest sourced from reference TRBV18 and TRBJ2-7, is NAGVMQNPRHLVRRRGQEARLRCSPMKGHSHVYWYRQLPEEGLKFMVYLQKENIIDESGMPKERFSAEFPKEGPSILRIQQVVRGDSAAYFCASTDRNYEQYFGPGTRLTVT.

DNA of the CDR3: TGCAGCGTGAGGACAGTTAAGGATGGCTACACCTTC. It translates to CSVRTVKDGYTF. The rearrangement links TRBV29-1 to TRBJ1-2; the D gene is possibly TRBD1 (6 bases). This CDR3 has 12 amino acids. The germline V gene encodes CDR1 SQVTM and CDR2 ANQGSEA. V lost 6 bases, J lost 6 bases, and 14 bases lay in between.

The chain carries TRBV7-8 and TRBJ2-5; D is tentatively TRBD1 or TRBD2 (6 bases each). The length of the CDR3 is 13 residues. CDR1 and CDR2 from the germline V gene are SGHVS and FQNEAQ. V lost 6 bases and J lost 5, with 13 bases in between. The CDR3 loop is CASREGGAETQYF. CDR3 DNA: TGTGCCAGCAGGGAGGGGGGAGCTGAGACCCAGTACTTC. Combining the CDR3 with reference TRBV7-8 and TRBJ2-5 gives the whole variable domain GAGVSQSPRYKVAKRGQDVALRCDPISGHVSLFWYQQALGQGPEFLTYFQNEAQLDKSGLPSDRFFAERPEGSVSTLKIQRTQQEDSAVYLCASREGGAETQYFGPGTRLLVL.

The chain uses TRBV7-8 and TRBJ2-7, with a tentative D call TRBD2 (5 bases). Trimming shortened V by 1 base and J by 4 bases, and 23 bases separated the two germline ends. Germline-derived CDR1 and CDR2 are SGHVS and FQNEAQ. The length of the CDR3 is 18 residues. The CDR3 nucleotides are TGTGCCAGCAGCTTAGAAGGCGGGCTAGGTCCTTGGACTTACGAGCAGTACTTC. It codes for CASSLEGGLGPWTYEQYF.